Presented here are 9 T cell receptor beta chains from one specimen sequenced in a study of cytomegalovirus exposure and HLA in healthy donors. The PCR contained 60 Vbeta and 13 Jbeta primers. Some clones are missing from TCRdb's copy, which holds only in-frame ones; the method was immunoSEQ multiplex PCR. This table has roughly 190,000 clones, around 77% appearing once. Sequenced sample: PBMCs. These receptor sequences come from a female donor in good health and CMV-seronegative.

The CDR3 loop is CSVRGTDTQYF. The CDR3 coding sequence is TGCAGCGTCAGGGGCACAGATACGCAGTATTTT. The V call is TRBV29-1, the J call TRBJ2-3, with a tentative D call TRBD1 (5 bases). V shed 6 bases and J shed 1 base, with 5 bases lying between them. The germline V gene has CDR1 SQVTM and CDR2 ANQGSEA. CDR3 length equals 11 residues.

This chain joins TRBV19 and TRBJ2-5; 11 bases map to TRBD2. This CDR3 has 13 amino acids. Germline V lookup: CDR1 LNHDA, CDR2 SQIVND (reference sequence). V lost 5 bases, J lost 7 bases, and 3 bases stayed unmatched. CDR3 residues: CASSPLAGGTQYF. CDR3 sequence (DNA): TGTGCCAGTAGTCCGCTAGCGGGGGGGACCCAGTACTTC.

CDR3 residues: CASSSFTGGDQPQHF. Written as DNA, the CDR3 is TGTGCCAGCAGCTCTTTTACAGGGGGGGATCAGCCCCAGCATTTT. V is TRBV4-2 and J is TRBJ1-5; TRBD1 matches 8 bases. Germline CDR1 and CDR2: LGHNA and YNFKEQ. CDR3 length equals 15 residues. V shed 5 bases and J 5 bases; nucleotides not matched to a gene: 8.

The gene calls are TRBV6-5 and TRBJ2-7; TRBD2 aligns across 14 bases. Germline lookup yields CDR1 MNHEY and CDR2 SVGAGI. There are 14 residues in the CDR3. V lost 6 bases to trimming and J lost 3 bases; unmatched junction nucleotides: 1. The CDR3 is CASRGLAGVYEQYF. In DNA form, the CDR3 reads TGTGCCAGCAGGGGACTAGCGGGGGTCTACGAGCAGTACTTC.

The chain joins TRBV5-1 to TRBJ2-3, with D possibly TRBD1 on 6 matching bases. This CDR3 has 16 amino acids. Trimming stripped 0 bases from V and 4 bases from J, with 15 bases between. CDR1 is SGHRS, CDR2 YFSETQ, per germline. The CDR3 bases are TGCGCCAGCAGCTTGGCAGGGGCTGGTGGGTCAGATACGCAGTATTTT. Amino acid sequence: CASSLAGAGGSDTQYF.

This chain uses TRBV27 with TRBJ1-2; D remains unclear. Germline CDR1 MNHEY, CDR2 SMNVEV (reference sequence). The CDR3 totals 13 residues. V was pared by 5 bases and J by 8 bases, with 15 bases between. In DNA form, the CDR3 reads TGTGCCAGCAGTCTAGCGGGCGTAACCGGCTACACCTTC. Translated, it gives CASSLAGVTGYTF.

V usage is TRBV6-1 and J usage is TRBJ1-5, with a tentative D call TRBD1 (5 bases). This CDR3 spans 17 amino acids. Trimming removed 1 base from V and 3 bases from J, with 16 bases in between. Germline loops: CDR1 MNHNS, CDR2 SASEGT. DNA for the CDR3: TGTGCCAGCAGTGAAGGCCCCTCCAACAGGTACAATCAGCCCCAGCATTTT. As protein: CASSEGPSNRYNQPQHF.

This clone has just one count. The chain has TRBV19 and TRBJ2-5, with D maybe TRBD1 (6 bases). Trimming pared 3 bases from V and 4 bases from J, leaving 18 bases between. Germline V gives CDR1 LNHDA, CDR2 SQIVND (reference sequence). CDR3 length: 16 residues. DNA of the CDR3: TGTGCCAGTAGTATGGCCGGGCCAGGGGTGGGAGAGACCCAGTACTTC. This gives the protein CASSMAGPGVGETQYF.

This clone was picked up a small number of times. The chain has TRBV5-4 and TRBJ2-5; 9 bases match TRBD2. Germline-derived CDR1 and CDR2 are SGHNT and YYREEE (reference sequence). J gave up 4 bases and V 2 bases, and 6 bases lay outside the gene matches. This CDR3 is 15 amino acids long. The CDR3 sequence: CASSFLAGMGETQYF. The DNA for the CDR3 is TGTGCCAGCAGCTTCCTAGCGGGAATGGGAGAGACCCAGTACTTC.